The sequence of this TCR beta chain was determined in a study of cytotoxic CD8 clonotypes in ibrutinib-treated CLL. Study-level information: Collecting the response samples happened after a median around twelve months of treatment, with a range of 6 to 36. Regarding the study as a whole: Sustained-remission and progressing patients diverged in sampling times.

The assay was immunoSEQ multiplex PCR, and TCRdb's table has in-frame clones only and misses some. The sample yields 75,000 to 80,000 clones, approximately 87% seen once. Genomic DNA in a quantity of about 2.1 micrograms was derived from cryopreserved PBMCs for TCR beta libraries. Remarks on this clone: Its cognate antigen is unknown.

Trimming removed 4 bases from V and 5 bases from J, with 18 bases in between. CDR3 length: 16 residues. Per the germline V gene, CDR1 is MNHEY and CDR2 is SVGAGI. V usage is TRBV6-5 and J usage is TRBJ2-1; D gene ambiguous. Sequences were derived from PBMCs, sampled after 24 months of ibrutinib treatment. This TCR was recovered from a human donor with chronic lymphocytic leukemia. The CDR3 is CASSSWAVKVNNEQFF. CDR3 bases: TGTGCCAGCAGTTCCTGGGCCGTGAAGGTAAACAATGAGCAGTTCTTC.